This T cell receptor (beta chain) stems from a study of blood T cell repertoires in COVID-19. Germline loops: CDR1 SGHDT, CDR2 YYEEEE. V was pared by 3 bases and J by 0 bases, with 7 bases of the junction left unmatched. This CDR3 spans 17 amino acids. Assay: immunoSEQ multiplex PCR; the TCRdb copy retains only in-frame clones and omits some. Seen here are a few hundred thousand clones, 80% to 90% observed once, and the top ten hold about 9%. The receptor was derived from a man aged 40-55 years who had recovered from COVID-19. The sample taken for sequencing was PBMCs or T cells enriched from blood (not recorded which). The chain recombines TRBV5-6 with TRBJ2-7; 12 nucleotides match TRBD2. The CDR3 reads CASSYRTSGTSSYEQYF. The CDR3 DNA follows: TGTGCCAGCAGCTATCGGACTAGCGGGACCAGCTCCTACGAGCAGTACTTC.